This entry concerns a single T cell receptor (beta chain). In germline, CDR1 is MNHEY, CDR2 SVGEGT. This CDR3 contains 12 residues. The ends were cut back, 2 bases at V and 6 bases at J, with 8 bases in the middle. The data were taken from a study of T cell responses to AZD1222 COVID-19 vaccine. Produced via immunoSEQ multiplex PCR; TCRdb's table is partial and in-frame only. Of about 140,000 clones listed, around nine tenths are singletons. The sample was peripheral blood, taken 28 days after the second AZD1222 dose. The chain uses TRBV6-2 or TRBV6-3 and TRBJ2-7, with unresolved D. This sequence originates from an adult who received the AZD1222 COVID-19 vaccine. CDR3 in DNA: TGTGCCAGCAGTTACACTTCTTTCGAGCAGTACTTC. This encodes CASSYTSFEQYF.